The rows below give T cell receptor beta chains drawn from one sample of a study of T cell responses to AZD1222 COVID-19 vaccine. TCRdb's table, derived via immunoSEQ multiplex PCR, lists solely in-frame clones and lacks some. Among fewer than 120,000 clones listed, around 81% were seen once. The sample was peripheral blood, taken on day 0 of AZD1222 vaccination. The receptors were gathered from an adult in good health. The CDR3 runs from the conserved cysteine through the conserved F or W. The order of the fields is D gene, clone size, J gene, V gene, CDR3 DNA, CDR3 protein. The D gene is left open where the match is weak. A clone size is listed for some rows: how often the clone was seen (once, few, many), or a class if it is expanded.

>.|.|TRBJ1-1|TRBV6-2/TRBV6-3
TGTGCCAGCAGTTACACCTCATTCCGGGTGAACACTGAAGCTTTCTTT
CASSYTSFRVNTEAFF
>TRBD1|.|TRBJ2-7|TRBV7-2
TGTGCCAGCAGCTTAGGGCCGGGACAGGGTTACGAGCAGTACTTC
CASSLGPGQGYEQYF
>.|.|TRBJ1-5|TRBV19
TGTGCCAGTAGTCCTAGGGGGGCAGTCAGCAATCAGCCCCAGCATTTT
CASSPRGAVSNQPQHF
>TRBD1|.|TRBJ1-4|TRBV7-2
TGTGCCAGCAGCGTTACAGGGGGCGCGGCCCTTAATGAAAAACTGTTTTTT
CASSVTGGAALNEKLFF
>.|.|TRBJ1-2|TRBV7-2
TGTGCCAGCAGCTCCCCTCCGGGGCGCTATGGCTACACCTTC
CASSSPPGRYGYTF
>TRBD1|once|TRBJ2-5|TRBV4-2
TGTGCCAGCAGCCAAGAGGACAGGTTTACGGAGACCCAGTACTTC
CASSQEDRFTETQYF
>.|few|TRBJ2-1|TRBV28
TGTGCCAGCAGCCCCAGAAGGAATGAGCAGTTCTTC
CASSPRRNEQFF
>.|.|TRBJ2-3|TRBV20-1
TGCAGTGCTAGAAAGGTAGATACGCAGTATTTT
CSARKVDTQYF
>TRBD1|.|TRBJ1-5|TRBV6-2/TRBV6-3
TGTGCCAGCAGCCTGACAGGGGACGGGCGACAGCCCCAGCATTTT
CASSLTGDGRQPQHF
>TRBD2|.|TRBJ2-3|TRBV6-6
TGTGCCAGCAGCCCGAGGACTAGCGGTGCAACAGATACGCAGTATTTT
CASSPRTSGATDTQYF
>.|.|TRBJ2-7|TRBV14
TGTGCCAGCAGCCAAGACAACGACTACGAGCAGTACTTC
CASSQDNDYEQYF
>TRBD2|.|TRBJ2-5|TRBV7-2
TGTGCCAGCAGCTTAGCCCCTAGCGGGGGGCAAGAGACCCAGTACTTC
CASSLAPSGGQETQYF
>TRBD2|.|TRBJ2-7|TRBV27
TGTGCCAGCTCATCCTCTGGGGGCGGGAGGGCCACCGAGCAGTACTTC
CASSSSGGGRATEQYF
>TRBD1|.|TRBJ1-2|TRBV18
TGTGCCAGCTCACGGCCGGACAGGGGGGCTAATGGCTACACCTTC
CASSRPDRGANGYTF
>.|.|TRBJ1-6|TRBV7-2
TGTGCCAGCAGCTTAGAGACCGGGCCTGTGGCCTCACCCCTCCACTTT
CASSLETGPVASPLHF
>TRBD1|.|TRBJ1-1|TRBV24-1
TGTGCCACCAGTGGGACAGGGGGGAACACTGAAGCTTTCTTT
CATSGTGGNTEAFF
>.|once|TRBJ1-5|TRBV19
TGTGCCAGTAGACGGGACGGTAGTCAGCCCCAGCATTTT
CASRRDGSQPQHF
>TRBD2|.|TRBJ2-5|TRBV7-2
TGTGCCAGCGGAACTAGCGGGGGGAGAGAGACCCAGTACTTC
CASGTSGGRETQYF
>TRBD1|once|TRBJ1-4|TRBV2
TGTGCCAGCAGGGACAGGGGCTTCACTAATGAAAAACTGTTTTTT
CASRDRGFTNEKLFF
>TRBD2|.|TRBJ2-2|TRBV11-2
TGTGCCAGCAGCGGCCGACTAGCTAACACCGGGGAGCTGTTTTTT
CASSGRLANTGELFF
>.|.|TRBJ2-7|TRBV11-2
TGTGCCAGCAGCTTAGGAGGCCGGGACACCGGCTACGAGCAGTACTTC
CASSLGGRDTGYEQYF
>.|.|TRBJ1-2|TRBV3-1/TRBV3-2
TGTGCCAGCAGCCCCGGGACGGCCTATGGCTACACCTTC
CASSPGTAYGYTF
>.|.|TRBJ1-1|TRBV11-3
TGTGCCAGCAGCGGAAGGAACACTGAAGCTTTCTTT
CASSGRNTEAFF
>.|.|TRBJ1-1|TRBV18
TGTGCCAGCTCACCCGAATACGCTGAAGCTTTCTTT
CASSPEYAEAFF